This T cell receptor beta chain was found in a study of beta chain features in type 1 diabetes (dated by TCRdb to 2017 to 2018). Regarding the research as a whole: No differences in mean age, gender distribution, total cell number or subset yield were found between patients and healthy donors. Whereas all 30 or so donors provided naive and central memory subsets, regulatory and stem cell-like memory subsets were isolated from just 8 patients and about eight healthy donors. In the study, recently diagnosed type 1 diabetes patients and matched healthy donors were compared on the TCRB repertoires of their sorted circulating CD4+ T cell subsets. A total of roughly 100 million sorted cells were examined across all samples, and the number of cells per subset was strongly correlated with RNA yield.

The full study reports these points: Because cDNA was sequenced instead of genomic DNA, activated cells with high expression could be over-represented, although the groups did not differ in activation or CD3 levels. Because small numbers of individuals were included in the HLA sub-analyses, any influence of HLA type on TCRB rearrangement was left unresolved. PCR may preferentially amplify shorter templates, but because patient and control samples were amplified and corrected together, any resulting skew would affect both groups equally. Naive, central memory and regulatory TCRB repertoires appeared to be more alike among patients than among healthy donors. Patients with type 1 diabetes made fewer insertions and deleted more nucleotides at VDJ recombination sites, implying thymic rearrangement abnormalities. Type 1 diabetes patients showed a moderate but significant shortening of TCRB CDR3 length in all four CD4+ subsets.

This clone appeared a single time. It lacks a known antigen. Base qualities were left out, and no much larger clone turns up one base away. Unmatched junction bases come to 5, with V trimmed by 0 bases and J by 4 bases. Reading from cysteine to phenylalanine, the CDR3 counts 16 amino acids. CDR3 DNA only is kept here, 48 bases in frame from base 1. The germline V gene yields SGHRS for CDR1 and YFSETQ for CDR2. The entire isolated RNA was reverse transcribed using the High Capacity cDNA Reverse Transcription Kit, and thus expressed TCRB transcripts were sequenced. Deep immunoSEQ sequencing was performed on naive, central memory and regulatory T cell samples, with an average of around 3.5 million total reads per sample. After sorted cells were lysed in RLT buffer, RNA was extracted with DNase-treated RNeasy Micro or Mini kits, with the choice depending on cell number. Each cell subset was processed separately to prevent cross-contamination, with patient and healthy donor samples processed together. TCRB sequences were amplified from cDNA with the immunoSEQ multiplex PCR, producing 87-bp fragments spanning the CDR3 region. Amplicons were sequenced on the Illumina HiSeq platform. For the original study's pipeline: PCR bias was corrected computationally using synthetic template baselines, and reads within Hamming distance 2 were collapsed, with unmergeable singletons discarded. Reads were aligned against IMGT to assign V, D and J genes, CDR3 length and insertions or deletions at six rearrangement sites. Within each subset, clonotype counts were normalized to the number of sorted cells before true diversity and Gini coefficients were calculated with the tcR R package. Repertoire sharing was quantified using the overlap coefficient calculated on TCRB nucleotide sequences. In TCRdb, the immuneACCESS table is reduced to in-frame sequences with V and J assigned. These tables do not hold every clone; where another copy was compared, an unresolved V gene accounts for under half, and the others remain unexplained. V, J and clone size are those of that table, while D and trimming were read from the DNA. The sample table contains fewer than 25,000 clones; only one count was recorded for roughly 69% of them. Approximately 2% of the sample rests with the top ten.

Each donor gave one peripheral blood draw, averaging around 120 mL, which was collected into heparinised tubes. A BD FACSAria II and a panel including CD45RO, CCR7, CD25, CD127, CD95 and CD27 were used to sort naive, central memory, regulatory and stem cell-like memory CD4+ T cells. All sorted populations exceeded 95% purity. Right away, PBMCs were isolated by Lymphoprep density gradient centrifugation and were stained directly, with no culture step. So that batch effects would be minimized, each experiment stained and sorted samples in pairs, pairing one healthy donor with one patient. Source material: Tregs from blood. Taken with the paper, the label for cell subset or site translates to: regulatory CD4+ T cells. The receptor's source is a woman in her thirties or forties in good health. This chain joins TRBV5-1 to TRBJ2-1, with TRBD2 identical over 9 junction bases. The CDR3 corresponds to CASSLDQRGAYNEQFF. The DNA sequence is TGCGCCAGCAGCTTGGACCAGCGGGGGGCTTACAATGAGCAGTTCTTC.